This T cell receptor (beta chain) was observed in a study of T cell responses to AZD1222 COVID-19 vaccine. Study details: Pooling was applied to second doses at about 4 or about 12 weeks. Notes on the study in general: White British people made up most donors, females outnumbered males, and clonal diversity was possibly underestimated. Repertoire samples came only from after the peak T cell response. Breadth and depth of Spike-specific TCRs rose after two AZD1222 doses.

TCRdb keeps only in-frame clones here, not all; method: immunoSEQ multiplex PCR. The sample records 110,000 or so clones, approximately 85% being singletons. The germline gives CDR1 SGHRS, CDR2 YFSETQ. The CDR3 covers 17 residues. With 2 bases clipped from V and 4 bases from J, the junction kept 12 bases outside the gene matches. A note on this clone: Antigen specificity is unknown.

This chain uses TRBV5-1 with TRBJ1-2; 9 bases agree with TRBD1. The sample in question was peripheral blood, obtained on day 0 of AZD1222 vaccination. This TCR was recovered from an adult in good health. The CDR3 reads CASSFMLGGQGSYGYTF. The CDR3 nucleotides are TGCGCCAGCAGCTTTATGCTTGGCGGACAGGGGTCCTATGGCTACACCTTC.